These 32 T cell receptor beta chains were all obtained from the same sample, sequenced in a study of blood T cell repertoires in COVID-19. Assay used: immunoSEQ multiplex PCR; TCRdb lists only in-frame clones, some missing. The sample lists some 250,000 clones; approximately 86% were seen once. Sequencing input: PBMCs or T cells enriched from blood (not recorded which). The source is a woman between 40 and 55 years old with acute COVID-19.

The chain employs TRBV9 and TRBJ2-3; D not resolved. The V gene's germline CDR1 is SGDLS and CDR2 YYNGEE. The CDR3 runs to 15 residues. V gave up 0 bases and J gave up 2 bases, with 10 bases separating them. The CDR3 sequence: CASSVGELPTDTQYF. The CDR3 DNA sequence: TGTGCCAGCAGCGTAGGAGAACTCCCCACAGATACGCAGTATTTT. The whole variable domain, filled in from reference TRBV9 and TRBJ2-3, reads DSGVTQTPKHLITATGQRVTLRCSPRSGDLSVYWYQQSLDQGLQFLIQYYNGEERAKGNILERFSAQQFPDLHSELNLSSLELGDSALYFCASSVGELPTDTQYFGPGTRLTVL.

This clone was found a few times. The rearrangement uses TRBV10-3 and TRBJ1-2; D gene ambiguous. The CDR3 sequence is 16 residues long. With 6 bases removed from V and 4 bases from J, the gap between germline ends came to 21 bases. The V gene's germline CDR1 is ENHRY and CDR2 SYGVKD. In DNA form, the CDR3 reads TGTGCCATCAGGACCACTTTGGAGGGCCTGGGCTATGGCTACACCTTC. Residues: CAIRTTLEGLGYGYTF.

This clone was found once. The same CDR3 arises from other DNA sequences in this sample as well. The chain joins TRBV12-3 or TRBV12-4 to TRBJ1-5; no clear D gene. The V end was cut by 5 bases, the J end by 2 bases, with 4 bases between. The CDR3 consists of 12 residues. CDR3 in amino acids: CASSRGNQPQHF. In DNA form, the CDR3 reads TGTGCCAGCAGTCGGGGCAATCAGCCCCAGCATTTT.

The chain carries TRBV4-1 and TRBJ1-2; 8 bases align to TRBD1. Germline CDR1 and CDR2: MGHRA and YSYEKL. V was pared by 0 bases and J by 1 base, with 4 bases of the junction left unmatched. The CDR3 has 16 residues. CDR3 in amino acids: CASSQDLQGVNYGYTF. The CDR3 bases are TGCGCCAGCAGCCAAGATTTACAGGGGGTTAACTATGGCTACACCTTC.

This clone turned up a few times. V is TRBV24-1 and J is TRBJ2-2; a weak D match, TRBD1 (6 bases). Looked up from germline, CDR1 is KGHDR and CDR2 is SFDVKD. V gave up 6 bases and J gave up 7 bases, with 11 bases separating them. The CDR3 has 13 residues. The CDR3 DNA is TGTGCCACCAGTCCAGGGGCGGTCGGGGAGCTGTTTTTT. The encoded protein is CATSPGAVGELFF.

The rearrangement links TRBV6-5 to TRBJ2-1; 11 bases align to TRBD2. The V gene end was trimmed by 6 bases and the J gene end by 9 bases; junction bases not matched to a gene: 10. The CDR3 consists of 15 residues. CDR1 is MNHEY and CDR2 is SVGAGI in the germline V gene. The CDR3, as DNA: TGTGCCAGCAGCACAACTAGCGGGAGTGAGACTGAGCAGTTCTTC. Translating it yields CASSTTSGSETEQFF.

The rearrangement links TRBV5-5 to TRBJ1-3, with 8 bases that match TRBD1. V gave up 0 bases and J gave up 0 bases; unmatched junction bases: 2. Germline V gene data show CDR1 as SGHKS and CDR2 as YYEKEE (reference sequence). The length of the CDR3 is 16 residues. DNA of the CDR3: TGTGCCAGCAGCTTGGTCAGGGGGCACTCTGGAAACACCATATATTTT. This codes for CASSLVRGHSGNTIYF.

The chain couples TRBV28 to TRBJ1-1; D remains ambiguous. V gave up 2 bases and J gave up 13 bases, with 11 bases separating them. This CDR3 comprises 11 residues. Germline V gene sequence: CDR1 MDHEN, CDR2 SYDVKM. CDR3 coding DNA: TGTGCCAGCAGTTTAACTGACCGGGTTTTCTTT. It codes for CASSLTDRVFF.

The rearrangement links TRBV5-4 to TRBJ1-1; D is ambiguous. Germline V gene sequence: CDR1 SGHNT, CDR2 YYREEE (reference sequence). The length of the CDR3 is 13 residues. V was cut by 6 bases and J by 1 base, with 10 bases left in between. The CDR3 protein is CASNTSPNTEAFF. The DNA of the CDR3 is TGTGCCAGCAACACCTCCCCGAACACTGAAGCTTTCTTT.

The chain links TRBV24-1 to TRBJ2-2; D remains unclear. V was shortened by 6 bases and J by 7 bases, with 11 bases between the two germline ends. Germline values: CDR1 KGHDR, CDR2 SFDVKD. This CDR3 comprises 13 residues. This chain's CDR3 is CATSFGAVGELFF. The CDR3 nucleotides read TGTGCCACCAGTTTCGGTGCTGTCGGGGAGCTGTTTTTT.

This clone was recorded only once. The chain has TRBV30 and TRBJ2-5; no clear D. The CDR3 has 13 amino acids. Germline CDR1 and CDR2: GTSNPN and SVGIG (reference sequence). V was shortened by 2 bases and J by 4 bases, with 11 bases between the two germline ends. CDR3 in amino acids: CAWSHKLGETQYF. DNA of the CDR3: TGTGCCTGGAGTCATAAGCTAGGAGAGACCCAGTACTTC.

This chain uses TRBV29-1 with TRBJ1-1, with TRBD1 as a possible D gene (6 bases). The germline CDR1 and CDR2 sequences are SQVTM and ANQGSEA. This CDR3 contains 15 residues. V was pared by 5 bases and J by 2 bases, with 18 bases between. In DNA form, the CDR3 reads TGCAGCGTTCTAAACCTGAGGGGGGGAAACACTGAAGCTTTCTTT. This sequence encodes CSVLNLRGGNTEAFF.

The rearrangement joins TRBV7-3 to TRBJ2-1; 8 bases align to TRBD1. Per germline, CDR1 SGHTA and CDR2 FQGTGA. The CDR3 is made up of 15 amino acids. Unmatched junction bases numbered 3, after V lost 5 bases and J lost 0 bases. The chain's CDR3 is CASSRDRSSYNEQFF. CDR3 coding DNA: TGTGCCAGCAGCCGGGACAGGAGCTCCTACAATGAGCAGTTCTTC.

The chain is built from TRBV19 and TRBJ1-1, with 9 bases matching TRBD1. CDR1 and CDR2 (germline): LNHDA, SQIVND (reference sequence). The CDR3 runs to 15 residues. V trimming: 4 bases; J trimming: 1 base; junction bases outside the gene matches: 4. The CDR3 DNA reads TGTGCCAGTAGTAGCCTGGGACAGGGGAACACTGAAGCTTTCTTT. It codes for CASSSLGQGNTEAFF.

This chain connects TRBV29-1 to TRBJ2-5; D is unclear. Per the germline V gene, CDR1 is SQVTM and CDR2 is ANQGSEA. Between the trimmed V and J ends, which lost 6 bases and 3 bases, there was a span of 5 bases. The CDR3 loop spans 10 amino acids. The CDR3 DNA is TGCAGCGTAGCGAAAGAGACCCAGTACTTC. As protein: CSVAKETQYF.

The CDR3 nucleotides read TGTGCCATCAGTGAGTCAAGGGACAACAATGAGCAGTTCTTC. This encodes CAISESRDNNEQFF. The rearrangement joins TRBV10-3 to TRBJ2-1, with D possibly being TRBD1 (6 bases). CDR1 and CDR2 (germline): ENHRY, SYGVKD. The length of the CDR3 is 14 residues. V was cut by 0 bases and J by 5 bases, with 8 bases left in between.

As DNA, the CDR3 is TGTGCCAGCAGCGTAGTTAATAATGAGCAGTTCTTC. It translates to CASSVVNNEQFF. The rearrangement joins TRBV9 to TRBJ2-1; no firm D call. The V gene lost 0 bases and the J gene lost 7 bases, with 5 bases spanning the gap. The germline CDR1 and CDR2 sequences are SGDLS and YYNGEE. The CDR3 has 12 residues.

This clone appeared a few times. The rearrangement uses TRBV2 and TRBJ1-6; D may be TRBD1 (5 bases). The CDR3 length is 15 residues. V lost 4 bases and J lost 3, with 10 bases in between. The germline V gene has CDR1 SNHLY and CDR2 FYNNEI. The CDR3 sequence is CASSVTDSYNSPLHF. The CDR3 region has the DNA TGTGCCAGCAGTGTTACCGACAGCTATAATTCACCCCTCCACTTT.

The chain has TRBV4-1 and TRBJ1-5; possibly TRBD1 for D (5 bases). CDR3 length: 15 amino acids. Germline-derived CDR1 and CDR2 are MGHRA and YSYEKL. V shed 5 bases and J shed 3 bases, with 14 bases lying between them. The CDR3: CASSSRQGPNQPQHF. The DNA of the CDR3 is TGCGCCAGCAGCTCACGCCAGGGTCCCAATCAGCCCCAGCATTTT.

The CDR3 sequence is CASRQQTGTNYGYTF. The CDR3 DNA reads TGTGCCAGTAGACAACAGACAGGGACTAACTATGGCTACACCTTC. The chain couples TRBV19 to TRBJ1-2, with 7 bases fitting TRBD1. With 6 bases clipped from V and 0 bases from J, the junction kept 7 bases outside the gene matches. The CDR3 is 15 amino acids. Germline V gives CDR1 LNHDA, CDR2 SQIVND (reference sequence).

The CDR3 DNA follows: TGTGCCAGCAGCTTAGTCGGGAATACTAATTCACCCCTCCACTTT. It translates to CASSLVGNTNSPLHF. This rearrangement joins TRBV7-8 to TRBJ1-6; D remains ambiguous. This CDR3 comprises 15 residues. Trimming shortened V by 1 base and J by 6 bases, and 10 bases separated the two germline ends. Germline V lookup: CDR1 SGHVS, CDR2 FQNEAQ.

This clone has just a few counts. The gene calls are TRBV3-1 (or the pseudogene TRBV3-2) and TRBJ2-1; 7 nucleotides agree with TRBD2. The ends lost 1 base at V and 5 bases at J; junction bases unmatched: 8. Per the germline V gene, CDR1 is LGHDT and CDR2 is YNNKEL (reference sequence). The CDR3 is 16 amino acids. The CDR3 is CASSQGGSNAHNEQFF. In nucleotides, the CDR3 is TGTGCCAGCAGCCAAGGCGGGAGTAATGCCCACAATGAGCAGTTCTTC.

This clone was seen only a few times. This chain connects TRBV7-9 to TRBJ1-2; TRBD1 matches at 9 bases. The CDR3 spans 14 residues. Trimming at V came to 5 bases and at J to 4 bases, leaving 5 bases not matched to a gene. Germline CDR1 and CDR2: SEHNR and FQNEAQ (reference sequence). CDR3 region: CASSKGQGGYGYTF. CDR3 in DNA: TGTGCCAGCAGCAAGGGACAGGGTGGCTATGGCTACACCTTC.

The rearrangement uses TRBV7-8 and TRBJ1-1; weak D call: TRBD1 (5 bases). V was pared by 4 bases and J by 7 bases, with 7 bases between. The germline CDR1 and CDR2 sequences are SGHVS and FQNEAQ. This CDR3 spans 11 amino acids. The CDR3 here is CASSSRGEAFF. The DNA for the CDR3 is TGTGCCAGCAGCTCTAGGGGTGAAGCTTTCTTT.

This clone occurred once. This rearrangement joins TRBV19 to TRBJ1-1; 8 bases map to TRBD1. With 6 bases clipped from V and 1 base from J, the junction kept 13 bases outside the gene matches. CDR1 is LNHDA, CDR2 SQIVND, per germline (reference sequence). This CDR3 comprises 17 residues. The chain's CDR3 is CASSTLGQGAWNTEAFF. DNA for the CDR3: TGTGCCAGTAGCACGTTGGGGCAGGGGGCTTGGAACACTGAAGCTTTCTTT.

Many counts were recorded for this clone. The rearrangement joins TRBV5-1 to TRBJ2-1, with 7 bases matching TRBD1. This CDR3 spans 13 amino acids. With 6 bases clipped from V and 5 bases from J, the junction kept 5 bases outside the gene matches. Germline CDR1 is SGHRS and CDR2 is YFSETQ. CDR3 nucleotides: TGCGCCAGCAATCCCGACAGGGACAATGAGCAGTTCTTC. It is translated as CASNPDRDNEQFF.

The rearrangement links TRBV5-1 to TRBJ2-1, with TRBD2 matching over 8 bases. This CDR3 has 14 amino acids. The germline gives CDR1 SGHRS, CDR2 YFSETQ. The junction had 7 bases not matched to a gene; V was cut back by 0 bases and J by 11 bases. CDR3 sequence: CASSLEPGTRQQFF. CDR3 DNA: TGCGCCAGCAGCTTGGAGCCGGGGACTAGGCAGCAGTTCTTC.

V usage is TRBV27 and J usage is TRBJ2-5; 7 nucleotides line up with TRBD2. After removal of 5 bases from V and 3 bases from J, the junction contained 15 bases not matched to a gene. CDR3 length equals 17 residues. Germline V gene sequence: CDR1 MNHEY, CDR2 SMNVEV (reference sequence). CDR3 nucleotides: TGTGCCAGCAGTGGAAGAAAACGGGACTACCATAAAGAGACCCAGTACTTC. Translated, it gives CASSGRKRDYHKETQYF.

The J gene is TRBJ1-1, the V gene TRBV6-4; no clear D gene. Germline values: CDR1 MRHNA, CDR2 SNTAGT. This CDR3 region has 14 residues. V gave up 2 bases and J gave up 1 base, with 8 bases separating them. CDR3 DNA: TGTGCCAGCAGTGACGGGCAGGAGAACACTGAAGCTTTCTTT. Translated, it gives CASSDGQENTEAFF.

J is TRBJ2-1 and V is TRBV5-1; possibly TRBD1 for D (5 bases). Germline assignment: CDR1 SGHRS and CDR2 YFSETQ. There are 15 residues in the CDR3. The V and J ends lost 1 base and 6 bases respectively, with 14 bases between them. The CDR3 sequence: CASSLSPQGPNEQFF. Here the CDR3 DNA reads TGCGCCAGCAGCTTGTCTCCGCAGGGCCCCAATGAGCAGTTCTTC.

V usage is TRBV29-1 and J usage is TRBJ1-5; 9 bases match TRBD1. This CDR3 contains 12 residues. Germline trimming cut 4 bases from V and 5 bases from J; bases unmatched to any gene: 0. Per the germline V gene, CDR1 is SQVTM and CDR2 is ANQGSEA. This CDR3 is CSVGQGDQPQHF. Here the CDR3 DNA reads TGCAGCGTTGGACAGGGGGATCAGCCCCAGCATTTT.

The V call is TRBV7-2, the J call TRBJ2-1; D unclear. CDR1 and CDR2 from the germline V gene are SGHTA and FQGNSA. There are 14 residues in the CDR3. Trimming left V 3 bases short and J 4 bases short, with 10 bases between. The CDR3 sequence: CASSFESRYNEQFF. CDR3 DNA sequence: TGTGCCAGCAGCTTCGAGTCGCGGTACAATGAGCAGTTCTTC.